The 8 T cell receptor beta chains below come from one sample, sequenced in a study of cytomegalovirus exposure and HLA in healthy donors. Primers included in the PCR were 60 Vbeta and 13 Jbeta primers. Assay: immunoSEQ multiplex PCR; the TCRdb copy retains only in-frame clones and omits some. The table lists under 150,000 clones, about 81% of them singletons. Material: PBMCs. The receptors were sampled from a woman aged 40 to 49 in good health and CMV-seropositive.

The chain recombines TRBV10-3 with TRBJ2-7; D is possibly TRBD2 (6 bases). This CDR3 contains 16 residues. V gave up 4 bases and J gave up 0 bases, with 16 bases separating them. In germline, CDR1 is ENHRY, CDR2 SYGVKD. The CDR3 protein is CAISAISATSSYEQYF. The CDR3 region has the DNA TGTGCCATCAGTGCTATCTCAGCGACTAGCTCCTACGAGCAGTACTTC.

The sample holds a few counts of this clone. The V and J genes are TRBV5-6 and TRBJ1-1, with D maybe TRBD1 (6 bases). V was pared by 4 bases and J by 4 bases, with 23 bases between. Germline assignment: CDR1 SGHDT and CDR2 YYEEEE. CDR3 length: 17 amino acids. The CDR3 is CASSALFRGSRGTEAFF. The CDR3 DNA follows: TGTGCCAGCAGCGCCCTGTTCAGGGGCAGTCGGGGCACTGAAGCTTTCTTT.

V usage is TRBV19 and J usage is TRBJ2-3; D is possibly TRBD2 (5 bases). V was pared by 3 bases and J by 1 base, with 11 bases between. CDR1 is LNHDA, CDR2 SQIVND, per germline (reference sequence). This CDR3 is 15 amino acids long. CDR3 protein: CASSMGARGTDTQYF. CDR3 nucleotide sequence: TGTGCCAGTAGTATGGGAGCGCGGGGCACAGATACGCAGTATTTT.

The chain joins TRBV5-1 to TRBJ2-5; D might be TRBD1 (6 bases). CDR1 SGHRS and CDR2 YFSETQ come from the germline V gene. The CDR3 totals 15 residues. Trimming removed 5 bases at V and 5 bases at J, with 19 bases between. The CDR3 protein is CASSPGGGIMETQYF. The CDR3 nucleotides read TGCGCCAGCAGTCCCGGTGGGGGCATTATGGAGACCCAGTACTTC.

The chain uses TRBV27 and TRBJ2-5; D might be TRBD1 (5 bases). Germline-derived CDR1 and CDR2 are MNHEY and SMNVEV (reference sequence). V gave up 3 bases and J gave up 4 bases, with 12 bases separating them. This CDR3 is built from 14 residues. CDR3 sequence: CASSFRLQGETQYF. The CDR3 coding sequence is TGTGCCAGCAGTTTCAGGCTCCAGGGAGAGACCCAGTACTTC.

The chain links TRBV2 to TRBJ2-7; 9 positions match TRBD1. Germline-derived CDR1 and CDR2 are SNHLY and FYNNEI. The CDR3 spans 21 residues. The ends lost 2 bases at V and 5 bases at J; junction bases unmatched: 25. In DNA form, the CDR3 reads TGTGCCAGCAGTGAACCCCCGGGCGGGACAGGGAATTTCCTCAAGTACCACGAGCAGTACTTC. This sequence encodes CASSEPPGGTGNFLKYHEQYF.

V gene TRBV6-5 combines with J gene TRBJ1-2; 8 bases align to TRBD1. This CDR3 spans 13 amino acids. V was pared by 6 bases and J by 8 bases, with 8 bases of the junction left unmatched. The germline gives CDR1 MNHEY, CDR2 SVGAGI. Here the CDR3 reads CASSRDRTLGYTF. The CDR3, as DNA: TGTGCCAGCAGCCGGGACAGGACGTTGGGCTACACCTTC.

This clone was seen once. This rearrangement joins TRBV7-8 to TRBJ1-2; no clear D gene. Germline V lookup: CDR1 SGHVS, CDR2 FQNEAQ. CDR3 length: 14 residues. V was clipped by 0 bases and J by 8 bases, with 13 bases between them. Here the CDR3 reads CASSLANRETGYTF. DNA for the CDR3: TGTGCCAGCAGCTTAGCGAACCGGGAGACAGGCTACACCTTC.